This T cell receptor (beta chain) appears in the sequencing data of a study of CD8+CD57+ T cells in acquired aplastic anemia. About the study: When averaged, DNA from sorted CD4+ and CD8+ cells came to approximately 3.2 ug. Findings and caveats of the study: A significant difference in CD8+ Simpson's diversity between patients and controls was not found.

Patients included in sequencing had previously demonstrated CD8+CD57+ cell expansion by flow cytometry. The diagnosis in all patients was severe acquired aplastic anemia. No patient had been given any therapy when blood was sampled. On this clonotype itself: Its antigen is as yet unknown.

Investigators profiled TCR beta VDJ and CDR3 from genomic DNA template. TCRdb redid the calling of the reads with MiXCR, one entry per CDR3 protein. The data hold 260,000 or so distinct CDR3 sequences, with around 82% observed a single time. The CDR3 extends over 14 amino acids. Germline V gives CDR1 SEHNR, CDR2 FQNEAQ (reference sequence). Trimming stripped 1 base from V and 15 bases from J, with 20 bases between. This rearrangement joins TRBV7-9 to TRBJ2-3, with D possibly matching TRBD1 (6 bases). Sequenced: sorted CD4+, CD8+, or CD8+CD57+ T cells (not recorded which) from PBMCs. This sequence originates from a human donor with aplastic anemia. CDR3 sequence (DNA): TGTGCCAGCAGCTTAGTCCCAGGGGCGCATACTTTTTATTTT. This sequence encodes CASSLVPGAHTFYF.